The sequence of this T cell receptor beta chain was determined in a study of blood T cell repertoires in COVID-19. Study-level information: Italy, Spain and the United States were the sources of the convalescent and acute COVID-19 samples. PBMCs, B-cell-depleted T cells, or T cells provided the cDNA or gDNA that made up the material.

While infection was still active, Seattle patients were enrolled and then followed longitudinally. As processed by the authors: Estimated nucleated cell counts came from reference gene primer amplification. Measured with immunoSEQ multiplex PCR; TCRdb has only the in-frame clones, and not every one. The V and J calls and clone size are taken from that table; D and trimming were inferred from the DNA. The data hold roughly 200,000 clones, with roughly four fifths observed a single time. This clone has just a few counts. The sequenced sample consisted of peripheral blood. This TCR was recovered from a woman aged 80 or over with COVID-19, enrolled during active disease.

The DNA for the CDR3 is TGTGCCAGCAGCCCCGGGACAGGACCCTATGGCTACACCTTC. This codes for CASSPGTGPYGYTF. J is TRBJ1-2 and V is TRBV7-9; TRBD1 matches at 8 bases. This CDR3 region has 14 residues. Looked up from germline, CDR1 is SEHNR and CDR2 is FQNEAQ (reference sequence). Losses at the gene ends were 5 bases for V and 4 bases for J; bases not matched to a gene: 6.